This T cell receptor beta chain was observed in a study of shared T cell receptors in the human thymus. The germline CDR1 and CDR2 sequences are SGHTS and YDEGEE. CDR3 size: 11 residues. About this clone: At one boundary the junction diverges from the germline segment, which might be a read error.

Measured with immunoSEQ multiplex PCR; TCRdb has only the in-frame clones, and not every one. This sample has around 730,000 clones, with 70% to 90% found just once. This same sample was also taken into another study, of human thymus T cells. That work states: The thymus was resected at corrective cardiac surgery. An apparent bias in V and J gene usage was seen in thymic and blood repertoires. Reports from related research described highly overlapping thymic repertoires among unrelated individuals.

V and J are TRBV5-8 and TRBJ1-2; 7 bases agree with TRBD1. Sequencing was carried out using thymocytes. The sequence came from a girl in the first two years of life with a congenital heart defect. The CDR3 is CASSIIQGMAF. In DNA, the CDR3 is TGTGCCAGCAGCATTATACAGGGGATGGCCTTC. The full variable domain, completed using reference TRBV5-8 and TRBJ1-2, is EAGVTQSPTHLIKTRGQQATLRCSPISGHTSVYWYQQALGLGLQFLLWYDEGEERNRGNFPPRFSGRQFPNYSSELNVNALELEDSALYLCASSIIQGMAFGSGTRLTVV.